Each of the 25 T cell receptor beta chains below was sequenced from the same sample in a study of response to subunit inactivated influenza vaccine. TCRdb re-derived calls from the RT-PCR reads in MiXCR, one entry per CDR3 protein. The sample shows over 450,000 distinct CDR3 sequences, 10% to 15% of them seen only once. The material was PBMCs from blood, obtained roughly 47 days after vaccination. The receptors were sampled from a man between 50 and 59 years old who received an inactivated influenza vaccine.

Ten or more counts support this clonotype. This chain joins TRBV3-1 and TRBJ1-4, with unresolved D. The CDR3 has 13 residues. Germline loops: CDR1 LGHDT, CDR2 YNNKEL (reference sequence). Trimming cost V 0 bases and J 8 bases, with 7 bases left between them. The CDR3 sequence: CASSQDHGEKLFF. The CDR3 DNA sequence: TGTGCCAGCAGCCAAGATCATGGAGAAAAACTGTTTTTT. Using reference TRBV3-1 and TRBJ1-4 for the parts outside the CDR3, the full variable domain is DTAVSQTPKYLVTQMGNDKSIKCEQNLGHDTMYWYKQDSKKFLKIMFSYNNKELIINETVPNRFSPKSPDKAHLNLHINSLELGDSAVYFCASSQDHGEKLFFGSGTQLSVL.

This clonotype was seen a handful of times. The chain is built from TRBV9 and TRBJ2-7; 8 nucleotides align to TRBD2. The ends lost 0 bases at V and 3 bases at J; junction bases unmatched: 8. The CDR3 sequence is 16 residues long. Germline V gene data show CDR1 as SGDLS and CDR2 as YYNGEE. The CDR3 sequence: CASSVGSPLAGYEQYF. The CDR3 bases are TGTGCCAGCAGCGTAGGATCGCCTCTAGCGGGCTACGAGCAGTACTTC.

This clonotype was observed a single time. The V call is TRBV7-3, the J call TRBJ2-1; 14 positions agree with TRBD2. The CDR3 spans 15 residues. V shed 5 bases, J shed 10 bases, and the junction held 7 bases outside the gene matches. Germline lookup yields CDR1 SGHTA and CDR2 FQGTGA. CDR3 coding DNA: TGTGCCAGCAGCACGGGACTAGCGGGAGACAGCGAGCAGTTCTTC. Its translation: CASSTGLAGDSEQFF.

The rearrangement links TRBV5-1 to TRBJ2-3, with 10 bases matching TRBD1. Germline V lookup: CDR1 SGHRS, CDR2 YFSETQ. The V gene end was trimmed by 3 bases and the J gene end by 1 base; junction bases not matched to a gene: 5. This CDR3 spans 16 amino acids. CDR3 loop: CASSSSGTGGTDTQYF. CDR3 DNA: TGCGCCAGCAGCTCATCCGGGACAGGGGGCACAGATACGCAGTATTTT. Full variable domain (outside the CDR3, taken from reference TRBV5-1 and TRBJ2-3): KAGVTQTPRYLIKTRGQQVTLSCSPISGHRSVSWYQQTPGQGLQFLFEYFSETQRNKGNFPGRFSGRQFSNSRSEMNVSTLELGDSALYLCASSSSGTGGTDTQYFGPGTRLTVL.

The CDR3 DNA reads TGTGCCAGCACCCCGCAAATCGGGAGGCCCTACGAGCAGTACTTC. Encoded protein: CASTPQIGRPYEQYF. The chain combines TRBV7-9 with TRBJ2-7; 7 bases are shared with TRBD2. Trimming cost V 7 bases and J 2 bases; bases outside gene matches: 11. Germline CDR1 SEHNR, CDR2 FQNEAQ (reference sequence). This CDR3 is built from 15 residues.

In this sample, this clonotype turned up a few times. This chain uses TRBV5-1 with TRBJ2-5; D might be TRBD1 or TRBD2, each matching 5 bases. V was cut by 5 bases and J by 6 bases, with 11 bases left in between. The CDR3 extends over 12 amino acids. Germline CDR1 reads SGHRS; CDR2 reads YFSETQ. This CDR3 is CASRAGSQTQYF. CDR3 DNA: TGCGCCAGCAGGGCAGGGAGTCAGACCCAGTACTTC.

This clonotype turned up a few times. The V gene is TRBV4-1, the J gene TRBJ2-3, with TRBD2 identical over 11 bases. In germline, CDR1 is MGHRA, CDR2 YSYEKL. V shed 3 bases and J 0 bases; nucleotides not matched to a gene: 8. The CDR3 length is 18 residues. CDR3 in DNA: TGCGCCAGCAGCCACACTAGCGGGGGTGACACTAGCACAGATACGCAGTATTTT. It is translated as CASSHTSGGDTSTDTQYF.

The CDR3 bases are TGCGCCAGCAGCCAATACAGGGGGGACACTGAAGCTTTCTTT. Translation gives CASSQYRGDTEAFF. V is TRBV4-1 and J is TRBJ1-1; the match to TRBD1 covers 8 bases. The CDR3 spans 14 residues. Germline V gene sequence: CDR1 MGHRA, CDR2 YSYEKL. J was trimmed by 3 bases and V by 2 bases; bases with no gene match: 2.

V and J are TRBV14 and TRBJ2-3, with D unresolved. Trimming pared 2 bases from V and 0 bases from J, leaving 18 bases between. The CDR3 totals 18 residues. The germline CDR1 and CDR2 sequences are SGHDN and FVKESK. The CDR3 DNA is TGTGCCAGCAGCCAATACAGAAAATACACAATTAGCACAGATACGCAGTATTTT. Translating gives CASSQYRKYTISTDTQYF.

This clonotype was seen ten or more times. The rearrangement links TRBV20-1 to TRBJ2-3; 7 nucleotides match TRBD1. J lost 7 bases, V lost 6 bases, and 7 bases had no gene match. Germline V gene sequence: CDR1 DFQATT, CDR2 SNEGSKA (reference sequence). This CDR3 comprises 12 residues. The CDR3 DNA is TGCAGTGCGGACCGGACAGGAAATACGCAGTATTTT. Translated, it gives CSADRTGNTQYF.

The chain has TRBV4-3 and TRBJ2-3; D uncertain. Trimming removed 0 bases at V and 6 bases at J, with 16 bases between. Looked up from germline, CDR1 is LGHNA and CDR2 is YSLEER. CDR3 size: 16 residues. Here the CDR3 DNA reads TGCGCCAGCAGCCAAGAACCCCAGATATATGCCGATACGCAGTATTTT. It specifies CASSQEPQIYADTQYF.

The chain employs TRBV5-8 and TRBJ1-5; D is unresolved. The CDR3 extends over 17 amino acids. Trimming shortened V by 3 bases and J by 3 bases, and 19 bases separated the two germline ends. Germline V gene sequence: CDR1 SGHTS, CDR2 YDEGEE. The CDR3 coding sequence is TGTGCCAGCAGCTATGGGCTAGCGGGCAGTTACAATCAGCCCCAGCATTTT. Translating it yields CASSYGLAGSYNQPQHF.

This clonotype has at least ten counts. This sequence joins TRBV5-1 and TRBJ1-5; D gene ambiguous. The CDR3 runs to 18 residues. Germline V gene sequence: CDR1 SGHRS, CDR2 YFSETQ. Trimming pared 1 base from V and 6 bases from J, leaving 23 bases between. CDR3 region: CASSLTAPLPVECQPQHF. The CDR3 bases are TGCGCCAGCAGCTTGACAGCTCCTTTACCTGTCGAGTGTCAGCCCCAGCATTTT.

For the CDR3, the DNA is TGTGCCAGCAGCTTAGGGGCGGGAACCTACAATGAGCAGTTCTTC. It codes for CASSLGAGTYNEQFF. This chain joins TRBV7-3 and TRBJ2-1; perhaps TRBD2 as D (6 bases). The length of the CDR3 is 15 residues. The germline gives CDR1 SGHTA, CDR2 FQGTGA. The V and J ends lost 2 bases and 2 bases respectively, with 10 bases between them.

The V call is TRBV4-2, the J call TRBJ2-1; 13 bases are a match to TRBD2. V trimming: 2 bases; J trimming: 8 bases; junction bases outside the gene matches: 6. From germline, CDR1 is LGHNA and CDR2 YNFKEQ. The CDR3 is 16 amino acids. The CDR3 sequence is CASSQPTSGGAYEQFF. The DNA for the CDR3 is TGTGCCAGCAGCCAACCCACTAGCGGGGGGGCCTATGAGCAGTTCTTC.

This clonotype was seen a handful of times. The gene calls are TRBV12-3 or TRBV12-4 and TRBJ1-5; D gene unclear. The CDR3 is 14 residues long. The V and J ends lost 4 bases and 2 bases respectively, with 9 bases between them. In nucleotides, the CDR3 is TGTGCCAGCAGTTCGGCTGGAGGCAATCAGCCCCAGCATTTT. As protein: CASSSAGGNQPQHF.

As regards this clonotype: A read error may account for a junction end that differs from germline. The genes are TRBV6-4 and TRBJ2-1, with D perhaps given as TRBD1 or TRBD2 (5 bases each). The CDR3 length is 16 residues. The germline V gene encodes CDR1 MRHNA and CDR2 SNTAGT. The CDR3 DNA sequence: TGTGCCAGCAGTGACTTGGTGGGGACGTCTTACAATGAGGAGTTCTTC. It specifies CASSDLVGTSYNEEFF.

This clonotype was seen a handful of times. The rearrangement uses TRBV6-2 or TRBV6-3 and TRBJ1-6, with D perhaps TRBD1 (6 bases). CDR3 length: 14 residues. V was shortened by 5 bases and J by 7 bases, with 12 bases between the two germline ends. Germline CDR1 reads MNHEY; CDR2 reads SVGEGT. The CDR3 coding sequence is TGTGCCAGCAGTCAGGGGTTTGGAAATTCACCCCTCCACTTT. Translation: CASSQGFGNSPLHF.

This clonotype was seen repeatedly, ten times or more. The chain carries TRBV2 and TRBJ2-5, with D hard to call. Germline V gene data show CDR1 as SNHLY and CDR2 as FYNNEI. Trimming removed 4 bases at V and 4 bases at J, with 7 bases between. This CDR3 spans 12 amino acids. Here the CDR3 DNA reads TGTGCCAGCAGTGTGGTGATAGAGACCCAGTACTTC. Its translation is CASSVVIETQYF.

This clonotype appeared many times. This chain joins TRBV6-1 and TRBJ2-7, with 11 bases identical to TRBD2. V trimming: 5 bases; J trimming: 2 bases; junction bases outside the gene matches: 2. Germline CDR1 is MNHNS and CDR2 is SASEGT. The CDR3 is made up of 14 amino acids. CDR3 loop: CASSHSGGAYEQYF. In DNA form, the CDR3 reads TGTGCCAGCAGTCATAGCGGGGGGGCCTACGAGCAGTACTTC.

This clonotype was observed a few times. CDR3: CASSQFCGGFYVKETQYF. In DNA, the CDR3 is TGCGCCAGCAGTCAATTCTGCGGAGGATTTTATGTTAAGGAGACCCAGTACTTC. This sequence joins TRBV23-1 and TRBJ2-5; D is possibly TRBD2 (5 bases). Being an ORF, TRBV23-1 has a function that is uncertain. Trimming pared 1 base from V and 5 bases from J, leaving 23 bases between. This CDR3 contains 18 residues.

This clonotype was counted only a few times. A much larger clone is a single base away; this may be a read error. The chain recombines TRBV6-5 with TRBJ2-1, with D uncertain. Looked up from germline, CDR1 is MNHEY and CDR2 is SVGAGI. There are 12 residues in the CDR3. Here the CDR3 reads CASGYSGNEQFF. The CDR3, as DNA: TGTGCCAGCGGTTACTCCGGTAATGAGCAGTTCTTC.

This clonotype has more than one count but fewer than ten. The chain is built from TRBV12-3 or TRBV12-4 and TRBJ2-5; D gene uncertain. This CDR3 region has 13 residues. Trimming took 3 bases from V and 5 from J, leaving 10 bases between them. CDR3 loop: CASSFHNGETQYF. CDR3 sequence (DNA): TGTGCCAGCAGTTTCCATAACGGGGAGACCCAGTACTTC.

This clonotype was seen a few times. This chain connects TRBV20-1 to TRBJ1-6; 7 bases map to TRBD1. This CDR3 region has 14 residues. CDR1 and CDR2 from the germline V gene are DFQATT and SNEGSKA (reference sequence). Trimming removed 6 bases from V and 6 bases from J; junction bases left unmatched: 8. The CDR3 region has the DNA TGCAGTGCAACCTCCGGGACAGCTAATTCACCCCTCCACTTT. As protein: CSATSGTANSPLHF.

The V call is TRBV6-2 or TRBV6-3, the J call TRBJ1-2; D remains unclear. From germline, CDR1 is MNHEY and CDR2 SVGEGT. This CDR3 spans 14 amino acids. Deletions cut 2 bases from V and 0 bases from J, with 7 bases between. The CDR3 is CASSYRGSNYGYTF. CDR3 sequence (DNA): TGTGCCAGCAGTTACCGCGGGTCTAACTATGGCTACACCTTC.